This T cell receptor beta chain was identified in a study of blood T cell repertoires in COVID-19. Across the study: Italy, Spain and the United States were the sources of the convalescent and acute COVID-19 samples.

V was trimmed by 5 bases and J by 6 bases, leaving 20 bases between them. Germline loops: CDR1 SGHTA, CDR2 FQGNSA. CDR3 size: 15 residues. As handled by the study authors: For nucleated cells, counts were estimated from reference gene primer amplification. Clones were read by immunoSEQ multiplex PCR, and TCRdb kept only the in-frame ones, dropping some. V and J calls plus clone size are reproduced from that table; the DNA served to infer D and trimming. There are about 210,000 clones in the sample; 84% occur only once, and 3% to 3.5% lies in the top ten. This TCR was recovered from a woman in her thirties who had been exposed to COVID-19. Sequenced material: PBMCs or T cells enriched from blood (not recorded which). The V gene is TRBV7-2, the J gene TRBJ2-7, with D possibly matching TRBD1 (5 bases). The chain's CDR3 is CASSRYSGGASEQYF. The DNA of the CDR3 is TGTGCCAGCAGCCGTTATTCGGGTGGGGCCTCCGAGCAGTACTTC.